These T cell receptor beta chains were read from a single sample in a study of T cell repertoires in cytomegalovirus infection. Via MiXCR, TCRdb re-called the reads, giving one row per CDR3 protein. The sample shows fewer than 700,000 distinct CDR3 sequences, 20% to 25% of them seen only once. The specimen sequenced was CD8+ T cells from PBMCs. The source of these receptors is a human donor in good health (CMV status not recorded). Some clones in this sample may be carry-over from other donors' samples. Both conserved end residues are part of each CDR3. The D gene is left open where the match is weak. Part of the rows lack a size; the others show once, few, many or a class for expanded clones.

TGTGCCAGCAGCCCGGGACAACGATACGAGCAGTACTTC | CASSPGQRYEQYF | few | - | TRBJ2-7 | TRBV7-9
TGTGCCAGCAGCTTACGAGGGGTCGGCTACACCTTC | CASSLRGVGYTF | - | - | TRBJ1-2 | TRBV7-9
TGCGCCAGCAGCCATGCCCAGGAATACACCGGGGAGCTGTTTTTT | CASSHAQEYTGELFF | few | - | TRBJ2-2 | TRBV4-3
TGTGCCAGCAGTCCTGTTAGTCAGCCCCAGCATTTT | CASSPVSQPQHF | few | - | TRBJ1-5 | TRBV28
TGTGCCAGCACCGGCAGGGCGGCCTACAATGAGCAGTTCTTC | CASTGRAAYNEQFF | - | - | TRBJ2-1 | TRBV27
TGTGCCAGCTTTGGGGTTCGTCGGGATAGCTCCTACGAGCAGTACTTC | CASFGVRRDSSYEQYF | - | - | TRBJ2-7 | TRBV5-6
TGCAGCGGCTACCGGACAGAGAGCAATGAGCAGTTCTTC | CSGYRTESNEQFF | - | - | TRBJ2-1 | TRBV29-1
TGTGCCAGCAGCCGACAGGGGGCAGGGGATGGGAGCAATCAGCCCCAGCATTTT | CASSRQGAGDGSNQPQHF | many | TRBD1 | TRBJ1-5 | TRBV7-9
TGTGCCAGCAGTTACCCAGAACAGGGTTCTGGGGCCAACGTCCTGACTTTC | CASSYPEQGSGANVLTF | - | - | TRBJ2-6 | TRBV6-5
TGTGCCAGCAAGACAGGGGGCACCGGGGAGCTGTTTTTT | CASKTGGTGELFF | few | TRBD1 | TRBJ2-2 | TRBV7-9
TGTGTCAGCAGTTTGGGGGAGACAGAGGTCGATGAGCAGTTCTTC | CVSSLGETEVDEQFF | - | - | TRBJ2-1 | TRBV28
TGTGCCAGCAGTTTTTCGGATTCGTACGAGCAGTACTTC | CASSFSDSYEQYF | few | - | TRBJ2-7 | TRBV27
TGCAGCGTTGGGGTCAGCTCCTACAATGAGCAGTTCTTC | CSVGVSSYNEQFF | few | - | TRBJ2-1 | TRBV29-1
TGCAGCGACGAGGGGGGACAGGGGGCTTACGGCTACACCTTC | CSDEGGQGAYGYTF | - | TRBD1 | TRBJ1-2 | TRBV29-1
TGTGCCAGCAGGCCAACTAGCGGTGCCACCGGGGAGCTGTTTTTT | CASRPTSGATGELFF | many | TRBD2 | TRBJ2-2 | TRBV7-3
TGCAGTGCTAGGGGTGGGGCGGCCTTGGGCCGCACAGATACGCAGTATTTT | CSARGGAALGRTDTQYF | - | - | TRBJ2-3 | TRBV20-1
TGCGCCAGCAGCCCCTCCCCCGGGCTGGACAATGAGCAGTTCTTC | CASSPSPGLDNEQFF | - | - | TRBJ2-1 | TRBV4-1
TGCAGCGTTCCCCTTAGCAATGAGCAGTTCTTC | CSVPLSNEQFF | - | - | TRBJ2-1 | TRBV29-1
TGTGCCAGCAGTTACTCGGATGAGGACTCTGGAAACACCATATATTTT | CASSYSDEDSGNTIYF | - | - | TRBJ1-3 | TRBV6-2/TRBV6-3
TGTGCCAGCAGCTATAGATACAATGAGCAGTTCTTC | CASSYRYNEQFF | many | - | TRBJ2-1 | TRBV6-2/TRBV6-3
TGTACCAGCCGACAAGGCCAGTCACCCCTCCACTTT | CTSRQGQSPLHF | - | - | TRBJ1-6 | TRBV7-3
TGTGCCAGTAGTATAGGCGGGAACCCCTACAATGAGCAGTTCTTC | CASSIGGNPYNEQFF | - | - | TRBJ2-1 | TRBV19
TGTGCCAGCGGGAGGGAAGGGACTAGCGGGGTCCCGGGTAATGAGCAGTTCTTC | CASGREGTSGVPGNEQFF | - | TRBD2 | TRBJ2-1 | TRBV2
TGTGCCAGCAGTAGGGACAGCCTGAACACTGATGCTTTCTTT | CASSRDSLNTDAFF | - | TRBD1 | TRBJ1-1 | TRBV6-2/TRBV6-3
TGTGCCAGCAGCCCCCGGAGGCAGGGGGCGAACTATGGCTACACCTTC | CASSPRRQGANYGYTF | - | TRBD1 | TRBJ1-2 | TRBV7-9
TGTGCCAGCAGCTTAGGTCCCGCCGGAAACGAGCAGTACTTC | CASSLGPAGNEQYF | many | - | TRBJ2-7 | TRBV7-8
TGTGCCAGCAGACCGAGACAGGGGTCTTACAATGAGCAGTTCTTC | CASRPRQGSYNEQFF | - | TRBD1 | TRBJ2-1 | TRBV7-9
TGCAGTGCTTGCCAGGAGACGGGAAACACCATATATTTT | CSACQETGNTIYF | - | - | TRBJ1-3 | TRBV20-1
TGTGCCAGCAGCTTACAGACAGGGGGACCGCCCCCAGATACGCAGTATTTT | CASSLQTGGPPPDTQYF | few | TRBD1 | TRBJ2-3 | TRBV7-9
TGTGCCAGCAGTTCAAGTAGCAATCAGCCCCAGCATTTT | CASSSSSNQPQHF | many | - | TRBJ1-5 | TRBV7-8
TGTGCCAGCAGCTTAGGGGGGGCCAGTGAAGCTTTCTTT | CASSLGGASEAFF | many | - | TRBJ1-1 | TRBV7-3
TGTGCCAGCAGCTACATAGGGGATACCGGGGAGCTGTTTTTT | CASSYIGDTGELFF | few | - | TRBJ2-2 | TRBV11-1
TGTGCCAGCAGAGGCCATGGCTACACCTTC | CASRGHGYTF | few | - | TRBJ1-2 | TRBV2
TGTGCCAGCTTGGGGGGGGCCCCAGATACGCAGTATTTT | CASLGGAPDTQYF | few | - | TRBJ2-3 | TRBV5-6
TGTGCCAGCAGTCTGAGGACTTCCTACAATGAGCAGTTCTTC | CASSLRTSYNEQFF | many | - | TRBJ2-1 | TRBV12-3/TRBV12-4
TGTGCCAGCAGCTTAGAGCGGACAGGGGGCTTGTATGAGCAGTTCTTC | CASSLERTGGLYEQFF | many | TRBD1 | TRBJ2-1 | TRBV7-2
TGTGCCAGCAGTTACTCGACTAGCGGGGGGGCAGGGGATGAGCAGTTCTTC | CASSYSTSGGAGDEQFF | - | TRBD2 | TRBJ2-1 | TRBV6-5
TGTGCCAGCAGTTTTCGGGGGACCCCTACCCAAGAGACCCAGTACTTC | CASSFRGTPTQETQYF | - | - | TRBJ2-5 | TRBV6-2/TRBV6-3
TGTGCCAGCAGTTACCTTTCGAACACCGGGGAGCTGTTTTTT | CASSYLSNTGELFF | many | - | TRBJ2-2 | TRBV6-2/TRBV6-3
TGTGCCAGCAGTTACTCAAGCGGTGAGGCAATGGAGCAGTTCTTC | CASSYSSGEAMEQFF | few | - | TRBJ2-1 | TRBV6-5
TGTGCCAGCAGTGGACAGGGGAGGACTGAAGCTTTCTTT | CASSGQGRTEAFF | few | TRBD1 | TRBJ1-1 | TRBV6-5
TGCAGTGCTAACTGGGTCCTTGGAGTAGGCACTGAAGCTTTCTTT | CSANWVLGVGTEAFF | - | - | TRBJ1-1 | TRBV20-1
TGTGCCACCCAGGGGTCGGAGAACACTGAAGCTTTCTTT | CATQGSENTEAFF | few | - | TRBJ1-1 | TRBV2
TGTGCCAGCAGCCCCCCGGAAGGTGACAGGAGAAGATACGAGCAGTACTTC | CASSPPEGDRRRYEQYF | - | - | TRBJ2-7 | TRBV7-9
TGTGCCAGCCTCGTAGGGGCCCAAGAGACCCAGTACTTC | CASLVGAQETQYF | many | - | TRBJ2-5 | TRBV12-3/TRBV12-4
TGTGCCAGCAGCCCGACCGACCCGATGGACGACCTAAATTCACCCCTCCACTTT | CASSPTDPMDDLNSPLHF | few | - | TRBJ1-6 | TRBV13
TGTGCCAGCAGTTATTACAGGTCGAACACCGGGGAGCTGTTTTTT | CASSYYRSNTGELFF | few | - | TRBJ2-2 | TRBV6-2/TRBV6-3
TGTGCCAGCAGCCCCCCGTGGATACATGAGCAGTTCTTC | CASSPPWIHEQFF | many | - | TRBJ2-1 | TRBV28
TGTGCCAGCACCCTAGGACGAGGGCCCTATCTGAACAATCAGCCCCAGCATTTT | CASTLGRGPYLNNQPQHF | many | - | TRBJ1-5 | TRBV7-8
TGTGCTAGCAGCCCCCGGACGGGGCAGCCCCAGCATTTT | CASSPRTGQPQHF | many | - | TRBJ1-5 | TRBV7-7
TGCGCCAGCAGCTTGCTAGGCGCTGAGCAGTTCTTC | CASSLLGAEQFF | few | - | TRBJ2-1 | TRBV5-1
TGCGTTTTACAGGACGCCTATGGCTACACCTTC | CVLQDAYGYTF | few | - | TRBJ1-2 | TRBV12-3/TRBV12-4
TGTGCCAGCAGCCTAACAGGGCCCCACCACGAGCAGTACTTC | CASSLTGPHHEQYF | few | - | TRBJ2-7 | TRBV7-9
TGTGCCAGCAGCTTGAATAGCGGGGGTTCTAGCACAGATACGCAGTATTTT | CASSLNSGGSSTDTQYF | - | TRBD2 | TRBJ2-3 | TRBV5-5
TGTGCCAGCAGCGCCGACTCAAATGAGCAGTTCTTC | CASSADSNEQFF | few | - | TRBJ2-1 | TRBV6-5
TGCGCCAGCAGCAGGACCCGGGTCGACTATGGCTACACCTTC | CASSRTRVDYGYTF | few | - | TRBJ1-2 | TRBV5-1
TGTGCCAGTAGTATAGTGACAGGGGGCACTGAAGCTTTCTTT | CASSIVTGGTEAFF | - | TRBD1 | TRBJ1-1 | TRBV19
TGTGCCAGCAGTTACGGACTAGCGGGGGCCCACCAAGAGACCCAGTACTTC | CASSYGLAGAHQETQYF | few | TRBD2 | TRBJ2-5 | TRBV6-5